This T cell receptor (beta chain) was identified in a study of blood T cell repertoires in COVID-19. Methods used by the authors: Amplified reference gene primers provided the basis for estimating nucleated cell counts. TCRdb keeps only in-frame clones here, not all; method: immunoSEQ multiplex PCR. That table furnishes V, J and clone size, whereas the DNA furnished D and trimming. Of 120,000 to 150,000 clones listed, around 76% are singletons. Trimming removed 6 bases from V and 5 bases from J, with 17 bases in between. This CDR3 contains 14 residues. Germline V gene sequence: CDR1 ENHRY, CDR2 SYGVKD. This clone was counted ten times or more.

The chain links TRBV10-3 to TRBJ2-7; weak D call: TRBD1 (5 bases). The material sequenced was peripheral blood. The sequence came from an elderly man with acute or convalescent COVID-19. The CDR3 spells CAIRAFGQGDEQYF. CDR3 bases: TGTGCCATCAGGGCGTTTGGGCAAGGGGACGAGCAGTACTTC.